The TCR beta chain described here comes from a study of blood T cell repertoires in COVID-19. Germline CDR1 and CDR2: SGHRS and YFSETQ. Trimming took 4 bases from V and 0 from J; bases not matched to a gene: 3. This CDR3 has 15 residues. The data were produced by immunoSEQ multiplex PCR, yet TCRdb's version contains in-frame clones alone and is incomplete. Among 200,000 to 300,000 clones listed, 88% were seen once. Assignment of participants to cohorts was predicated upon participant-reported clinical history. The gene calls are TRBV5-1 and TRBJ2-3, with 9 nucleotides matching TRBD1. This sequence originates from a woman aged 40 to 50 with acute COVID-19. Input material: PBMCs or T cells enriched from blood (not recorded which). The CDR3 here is CASSAGTGSTDTQYF. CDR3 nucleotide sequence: TGCGCCAGCAGCGCGGGGACAGGGAGCACAGATACGCAGTATTTT.